The T cell receptor beta chain described here comes from a study of human T cells and chemical hapten exposure. Looking at the study overall: Patches that contained 0.01% DPC were applied to the upper back and read at 6 days.

TCRdb re-derived calls from the RACE reads in MiXCR, one entry per CDR3 protein. The data contain about 58,000 distinct CDR3 sequences, approximately 13% of them singletons. Time point specified: patch test 3, about 24 weeks after DPC sensitization. Stated treatment: therapeutic diphenylcyclopropenone sensitization with weekly scalp DPC. V trimming: 0 bases; J trimming: 3 bases; junction bases outside the gene matches: 6. Germline CDR1 reads MGHRA; CDR2 reads YSYEKL. The length of the CDR3 is 16 residues. The sample was whole blood, taken in connection with sensitization to the hapten diphenylcyclopropenone (DPC). The sequence came from a man aged 25-40 years with alopecia areata. Some clones in this sample may be carry-over from other donors' samples. The chain recombines TRBV4-1 with TRBJ2-7; TRBD1 agrees at 9 bases. In nucleotides, the CDR3 is TGCGCCAGCAGCCAAGATCTGTGGGACAGGGACTACGAGCAGTACTTC. Its translation is CASSQDLWDRDYEQYF.